The next 28 T cell receptor beta chains were all read from a single sample in a study of vaccination and CD4 T cells after COVID-19. An Oncomine TCR Beta short-read assay was used to sequence the DNA from cultured CD4+ T cells. TCRdb itself ran the PCR reads through MiXCR, one entry per CDR3 protein. The sample has 15,000 to 19,000 distinct CDR3 sequences; approximately 39% are singletons. No cognate antigen is known for these TCRs. Treatment indicated: approximately 11-day PBMC culture with coronavirus spike peptide pools or control peptides (ViraFEST assay). Sequencing was performed on CD4+ T cells from blood, cultured in vitro, taken before SARS-CoV-2 vaccination. These TCRs come from a human donor who had recovered from COVID-19.

V and J are TRBV7-2 and TRBJ2-5; 7 nucleotides align to TRBD1. Germline V lookup: CDR1 SGHTA, CDR2 FQGNSA. This CDR3 has 14 amino acids. After removal of 5 bases from V and 5 bases from J, the junction contained 8 bases not matched to a gene. The CDR3 here is CASSTTGFRETQYF. CDR3 DNA sequence: TGTGCCAGCAGCACGACAGGGTTTAGGGAGACCCAGTACTTC.

The chain combines TRBV28 with TRBJ1-5; D is ambiguous. The germline V gene has CDR1 MDHEN and CDR2 SYDVKM. This CDR3 spans 15 amino acids. Trimming stripped 6 bases from V and 2 bases from J, with 14 bases between. CDR3 in amino acids: CASRSGRSGNQPQHF. The CDR3 coding sequence is TGTGCCAGCAGGTCCGGACGGAGTGGCAATCAGCCCCAGCATTTT.

The chain links TRBV6-1 to TRBJ2-2; 7 bases match TRBD1. With 6 bases clipped from V and 4 bases from J, the junction kept 8 bases outside the gene matches. The CDR3 is 15 amino acids. Per germline, CDR1 MNHNS and CDR2 SASEGT. In DNA, the CDR3 is TGTGCCAGCAGGAGGACAGGAGTAACCACCGGGGAGCTGTTTTTT. As protein: CASRRTGVTTGELFF.

The rearrangement joins TRBV20-1 to TRBJ2-1; TRBD2 matches 14 bases. The CDR3 covers 19 residues. Per the germline V gene, CDR1 is DFQATT and CDR2 is SNEGSKA (reference sequence). J gave up 7 bases and V 6 bases, and 20 bases lay outside the gene matches. CDR3 region: CSAFTGLAGGDWEFNEQFF. Written as DNA, the CDR3 is TGCAGTGCGTTTACCGGACTAGCGGGGGGCGACTGGGAATTTAATGAGCAGTTCTTC.

The V and J genes are TRBV20-1 and TRBJ2-7; TRBD2 is a possible D gene (5 bases). Germline CDR1 and CDR2: DFQATT and SNEGSKA (reference sequence). The V gene lost 2 bases and the J gene lost 6 bases, with 11 bases spanning the gap. The CDR3 loop spans 12 amino acids. CDR3 sequence reads: CSARQLGSEQYF. The DNA of the CDR3 is TGCAGTGCTAGACAACTAGGATCCGAGCAGTACTTC.

The CDR3: CASSQALGGTSIIHEQFF. The CDR3 nucleotides read TGCGCCAGCAGCCAAGCCCTCGGCGGGACTTCCATTATCCATGAGCAGTTCTTC. The chain is built from TRBV4-3 and TRBJ2-1, with D maybe TRBD2 (6 bases). This CDR3 region has 18 residues. V lost 1 base and J lost 8, with 24 bases in between. Germline-derived CDR1 and CDR2 are LGHNA and YSLEER.

This rearrangement joins TRBV27 to TRBJ1-4, with TRBD1 identical over 8 bases. Trimming cost V 3 bases and J 6 bases; bases outside gene matches: 3. The CDR3 covers 14 residues. The germline gives CDR1 MNHEY, CDR2 SMNVEV (reference sequence). CDR3: CASSLDRADEKLFF. In DNA form, the CDR3 reads TGTGCCAGCAGTTTGGACAGGGCAGATGAAAAACTGTTTTTT. The full variable domain, in which reference TRBV27 and TRBJ1-4 provide the parts outside the CDR3, is EAQVTQNPRYLITVTGKKLTVTCSQNMNHEYMSWYRQDPGLGLRQIYYSMNVEVTDKGDVPEGYKVSRKEKRNFPLILESPSPNQTSLYFCASSLDRADEKLFFGSGTQLSVL.

The chain recombines TRBV6-1 with TRBJ2-7; no definite D call. Between the trimmed V and J ends, which lost 6 bases and 7 bases, there was a span of 7 bases. Germline V CDR1 and CDR2: MNHNS, SASEGT. The CDR3 runs 10 residues. The CDR3 region has the DNA TGTGCCAGCAGAGAATGGGAGCAGTACTTC. Its protein is CASREWEQYF.

V and J are TRBV25-1 and TRBJ1-1, with 7 bases fitting TRBD1. Germline V lookup: CDR1 MGHDK, CDR2 SYGVNS. J gave up 4 bases and V 8 bases, and 10 bases lay outside the gene matches. The CDR3 is 14 amino acids. DNA for the CDR3: TGTGCCAGCGGGTCCATAAGGGGGCCCACTGAAGCTTTCTTT. Residues: CASGSIRGPTEAFF.

The chain has TRBV20-1 and TRBJ2-7, with TRBD1 matching 11 bases. The germline V gene encodes CDR1 DFQATT and CDR2 SNEGSKA (reference sequence). V dropped 3 bases and J dropped 5; count of bases not matched to a gene: 6. The CDR3 extends over 14 amino acids. The CDR3 nucleotides read TGCAGTGCTAGGTCGGGACAGGGGGTTGACGAGCAGTACTTC. Its protein is CSARSGQGVDEQYF.

This clonotype was detected only a few times. V and J are TRBV7-9 and TRBJ1-6, with D perhaps TRBD1 (5 bases). Germline CDR1 is SEHNR and CDR2 is FQNEAQ (reference sequence). This CDR3 has 13 residues. Trimming shortened V by 1 base and J by 11 bases, and 9 bases separated the two germline ends. The DNA of the CDR3 is TGTGCCAGCAGCTTAGAGGGGAAGGCACCCCTCCACTTT. Its translation is CASSLEGKAPLHF.

This sequence joins TRBV24-1 and TRBJ2-1; 16 bases line up with TRBD2. The length of the CDR3 is 17 residues. Germline V gene data show CDR1 as KGHDR and CDR2 as SFDVKD. V dropped 4 bases and J dropped 8; count of bases not matched to a gene: 7. The CDR3 region has the DNA TGTGCCACCAGTGAGTCGGGACTAGCGGGGGGGCTCCATGAGCAGTTCTTC. Encoded protein: CATSESGLAGGLHEQFF.

With respect to this clonotype: One end of the junction varies from germline; a read error may be responsible. V is TRBV7-3 and J is TRBJ2-2; D perhaps matches TRBD1 (6 bases). Germline CDR1 SGHTA, CDR2 FQGTGA. The CDR3 totals 15 residues. CDR3 loop: CASSPRTRDTRELFF. In DNA form, the CDR3 reads TGTGCCAGCAGCCCGAGGACCCGGGACACCAGGGAGCTGTTTTTT.

The chain employs TRBV7-8 and TRBJ1-5, with D possibly being TRBD1 (6 bases). The CDR3 runs 17 residues. Germline CDR1 reads SGHVS; CDR2 reads FQNEAQ. Between the trimmed V and J ends, which lost 1 base and 4 bases, there was a span of 17 bases. The CDR3 region is CASSLEGQQGINQPQHF. The CDR3 DNA reads as TGTGCCAGCAGCTTAGAAGGTCAACAGGGTATAAATCAGCCCCAGCATTTT.

The chain joins TRBV20-1 to TRBJ2-4, with 7 bases identical to TRBD2. CDR1 and CDR2 (germline): DFQATT, SNEGSKA (reference sequence). V gave up 2 bases and J gave up 2 bases; unmatched junction bases: 3. CDR3 length: 14 amino acids. DNA of the CDR3: TGCAGTGCTAGACACGGGGGGACCAAAAACATTCAGTACTTC. Translated: CSARHGGTKNIQYF.

This chain joins TRBV27 and TRBJ1-1, with unresolved D. V was clipped by 5 bases and J by 2 bases, with 9 bases between them. Germline CDR1 is MNHEY and CDR2 is SMNVEV (reference sequence). This CDR3 has 13 amino acids. This chain's CDR3 is CASSLRPNTEAFF. CDR3 nucleotide sequence: TGTGCCAGCAGTCTGCGTCCCAACACTGAAGCTTTCTTT.

This clonotype was seen a handful of times. In DNA, the CDR3 is TGCAGTGCCGGTCGGCAGCCCAATCAGCCCCAGCATTTT. This sequence encodes CSAGRQPNQPQHF. V usage is TRBV20-1 and J usage is TRBJ1-5; D not certain. V was pared by 6 bases and J by 3 bases, with 12 bases between. This CDR3 is built from 13 residues. From germline, CDR1 is DFQATT and CDR2 SNEGSKA (reference sequence).

In this sample, this clonotype turned up a few times. The chain carries TRBV6-1 and TRBJ2-7; TRBD1 agrees at 7 bases. The CDR3 runs 13 residues. With V trimmed by 6 bases and J by 2 bases, 4 bases remained unmatched. Germline CDR1 and CDR2: MNHNS and SASEGT. The CDR3 bases are TGTGCCAGCAGACCGGGACAGCCCTACGAGCAGTACTTC. As protein: CASRPGQPYEQYF.

The genes are TRBV7-2 and TRBJ1-2; no definite D call. V lost 7 bases and J lost 0, with 12 bases in between. Germline V gives CDR1 SGHTA, CDR2 FQGNSA. This CDR3 has 14 amino acids. The CDR3 DNA reads TGTGCCAGCACCCCCGGGCTCTCTAACTATGGCTACACCTTC. Translating gives CASTPGLSNYGYTF.

The chain has TRBV7-2 and TRBJ1-1; a possible D gene is TRBD1 (6 bases). The CDR3 spans 14 residues. V was shortened by 5 bases and J by 0 bases, with 10 bases between the two germline ends. The germline CDR1 and CDR2 sequences are SGHTA and FQGNSA. As DNA, the CDR3 is TGTGCCAGCAGCCAGGACAGACTGAACACTGAAGCTTTCTTT. Translating gives CASSQDRLNTEAFF. Looking up the rest from reference TRBV7-2 and TRBJ1-1 gives the full variable domain: GAGVSQSPSNKVTEKGKDVELRCDPISGHTALYWYRQSLGQGLEFLIYFQGNSAPDKSGLPSDRFSAERTGGSVSTLTIQRTQQEDSAVYLCASSQDRLNTEAFFGQGTRLTVV.

The DNA of the CDR3 is TGCAGTGCTAGTCCGAGCCTACAGGGATTCGGAGGTCAGCCCCAGCATTTT. The encoded protein is CSASPSLQGFGGQPQHF. The V gene is TRBV20-1, the J gene TRBJ1-5, with D perhaps TRBD1 (6 bases). The CDR3 runs 17 residues. Trimming took off 3 bases at V and 6 bases at J, with 24 bases between the two ends. CDR1 DFQATT and CDR2 SNEGSKA come from the germline V gene (reference sequence).

The rearrangement joins TRBV5-4 to TRBJ2-7, with D uncertain. V lost 3 bases and J lost 2, with 3 bases in between. The germline gives CDR1 SGHNT, CDR2 YYREEE (reference sequence). This CDR3 is built from 11 residues. CDR3 sequence: CASSSPYEQYF. DNA for the CDR3: TGTGCCAGCAGCTCTCCCTACGAGCAGTACTTC.

The CDR3 region has the DNA TGTGCCAGCAGTTGGGCCCTTTTAACCTATGGCTACACCTTC. It codes for CASSWALLTYGYTF. This chain joins TRBV12-3 or TRBV12-4 and TRBJ1-2; D remains ambiguous. Trimming took 4 bases from V and 4 from J, leaving 13 bases between them. The CDR3 contains 14 residues.

The rearrangement links TRBV5-1 to TRBJ2-1; D is unclear. The CDR3 consists of 12 residues. From germline, CDR1 is SGHRS and CDR2 YFSETQ. Trimming stripped 4 bases from V and 3 bases from J, with 5 bases between. This CDR3 reads CASSLYYNEQFF. The CDR3 DNA reads as TGCGCCAGCAGCCTCTACTACAATGAGCAGTTCTTC.

This clonotype was counted only a few times. J is TRBJ1-3 and V is TRBV21-1. TRBV21-1 is a documented pseudogene. CDR3 length: 16 amino acids. CDR3 DNA sequence: TGTGCCAGCAGCAAAGTTAGTCCGGCCGAAGGAAACACCATATATTTT. Protein sequence: CASSKVSPAEGNTIYF.

The gene calls are TRBV11-2 and TRBJ1-1; D is unclear. The ends were cut back, 0 bases at V and 10 bases at J, with 9 bases in the middle. The CDR3 has 12 amino acids. In germline, CDR1 is SGHAT, CDR2 FQNNGV. DNA for the CDR3: TGTGCCAGCAGCTTAGATTCGGGGATAGCTTTCTTT. As protein: CASSLDSGIAFF.

This rearrangement joins TRBV20-1 to TRBJ2-2; 7 positions agree with TRBD2. This CDR3 spans 14 amino acids. Germline values: CDR1 DFQATT, CDR2 SNEGSKA (reference sequence). V lost 4 bases, J lost 5 bases, and 7 bases stayed unmatched. The CDR3 region is CSAKRTRETGELFF. DNA for the CDR3: TGCAGTGCTAAGAGGACTAGAGAAACCGGGGAGCTGTTTTTT.

The V gene is TRBV6-5, the J gene TRBJ2-7; 11 bases match TRBD1. The CDR3 covers 17 residues. Germline CDR1 MNHEY, CDR2 SVGAGI. The V gene end was trimmed by 0 bases and the J gene end by 3 bases; junction bases not matched to a gene: 7. The CDR3 spells CASSYSNPGQGVYEQYF. CDR3 DNA: TGTGCCAGCAGTTACTCGAATCCGGGACAGGGGGTCTACGAGCAGTACTTC.